This TCR beta chain was captured in a study of cytotoxic CD8 clonotypes in ibrutinib-treated CLL. General study points: With treatment, public clonotypes, which were uncommon, either contracted or remained stable.

The protocol was immunoSEQ multiplex PCR, while the TCRdb copy is restricted to in-frame clones and leaves out a portion. The sample yields approximately 100,000 clones, almost 80% seen once. Germline lookup yields CDR1 SQVTM and CDR2 ANQGSEA. This CDR3 region has 13 residues. Trimming removed 4 bases at V and 0 bases at J, with 10 bases between. Worth noting for this clone: Its antigen is unidentified.

V and J are TRBV29-1 and TRBJ2-7; a possible D gene is TRBD1 (5 bases). This clonotype was obtained from a human donor with chronic lymphocytic leukemia. Sequencing was performed on PBMCs, taken after 12 months of ibrutinib treatment. CDR3 sequence reads: CSVGQGLSYEQYF. CDR3 DNA sequence: TGCAGCGTTGGGCAGGGCCTCTCCTACGAGCAGTACTTC.